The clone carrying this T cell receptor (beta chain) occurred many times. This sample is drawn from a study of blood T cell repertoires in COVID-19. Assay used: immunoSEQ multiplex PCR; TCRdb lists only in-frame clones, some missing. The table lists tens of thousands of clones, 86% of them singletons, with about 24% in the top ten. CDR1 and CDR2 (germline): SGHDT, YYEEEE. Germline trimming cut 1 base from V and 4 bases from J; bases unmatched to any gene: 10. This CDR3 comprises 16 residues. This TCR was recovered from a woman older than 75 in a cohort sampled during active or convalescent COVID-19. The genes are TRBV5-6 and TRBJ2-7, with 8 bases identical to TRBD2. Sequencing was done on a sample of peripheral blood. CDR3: CASSLLPSGRPYEQYF. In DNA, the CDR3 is TGTGCCAGCAGCTTGCTTCCGAGCGGGAGACCTTACGAGCAGTACTTC.